This T cell receptor (beta chain) was sequenced during a study of identical twins. V was clipped by 5 bases and J by 0 bases, with 14 bases between them. CDR3 length equals 16 residues. TCRdb processed the 5' RACE reads anew with MiXCR; each CDR3 protein has one entry. The profile covers 1.5 million to 2 million distinct CDR3 sequences, with 32% appearing a single time and less than 0.35% taken by the ten largest. Material for sequencing was cord blood. The receptor was derived from a newborn girl in good health. The chain carries TRBV12-3 or TRBV12-4 and TRBJ2-1, with D maybe TRBD2 (5 bases). The CDR3 spells CASSQSLATSYNEQFF. In nucleotides, the CDR3 is TGTGCCAGCAGTCAGAGCCTAGCAACCTCCTACAATGAGCAGTTCTTC.